This T cell receptor (beta chain) was sequenced in a study of PD-L1 blockade in urothelial cancer. Assay used: immunoSEQ multiplex PCR; TCRdb lists only in-frame clones, some missing. This table holds fewer than 50,000 clones, roughly nine tenths found once. Time point described: peripheral blood 6 weeks after treatment start. The study, taken as a whole, reports: In blood at 3 weeks, tumor-associated clones expanded more among patients with durable benefit.

The CDR3 extends over 15 amino acids. Germline-derived CDR1 and CDR2 are SGHRS and YFSETQ. Trimming cost V 3 bases and J 6 bases, with 15 bases left between them. Of note for this clone: The antigen remains unidentified.

This chain joins TRBV5-1 and TRBJ2-2, with D perhaps TRBD1 (7 bases). The TCR originated in a man in his 70s with urothelial cancer. The material sequenced was PBMCs, taken around atezolizumab (anti-PD-L1) treatment. DNA of the CDR3: TGCGCCAGCAGCTCACAGGGGACTTGGGCCGGGGAGCTGTTTTTT. Protein product: CASSSQGTWAGELFF. The variable domain in full, with the rest retrieved from reference TRBV5-1 and TRBJ2-2, is KAGVTQTPRYLIKTRGQQVTLSCSPISGHRSVSWYQQTPGQGLQFLFEYFSETQRNKGNFPGRFSGRQFSNSRSEMNVSTLELGDSALYLCASSSQGTWAGELFFGEGSRLTVL.